Below, 29 T cell receptor beta chains from the same sample are listed, as sequenced in a study of identical twins. In TCRdb, the 5' RACE reads were re-called with MiXCR into one record per CDR3 protein. This table has around 220,000 distinct CDR3 sequences, roughly a tenth appearing once. Input material: memory T cells sorted from blood. The receptor set was obtained from a man aged 45 to 65 in good health.

This clonotype was seen ten or more times. V is TRBV28 and J is TRBJ2-2, with D perhaps TRBD1 (6 bases). CDR3 length: 14 residues. The V gene's germline CDR1 is MDHEN and CDR2 SYDVKM. V was clipped by 6 bases and J by 3 bases, with 11 bases between them. The CDR3 region has the DNA TGTGCCAGCAGCTTACAGGGTTACACCGGGGAGCTGTTTTTT. It translates to CASSLQGYTGELFF.

This clonotype was picked up a small number of times. This chain joins TRBV27 and TRBJ2-5; the D gene is possibly TRBD1 (6 bases). Looked up from germline, CDR1 is MNHEY and CDR2 is SMNVEV (reference sequence). V was clipped by 6 bases and J by 5 bases, with 10 bases between them. The CDR3 has 12 amino acids. CDR3 loop: CASRQGLETQYF. As DNA, the CDR3 is TGTGCCAGCAGACAGGGTTTGGAGACCCAGTACTTC.

The chain employs TRBV20-1 and TRBJ2-7; D is ambiguous. The CDR3 consists of 13 residues. Trimming stripped 1 base from V and 4 bases from J, with 11 bases between. Germline V lookup: CDR1 DFQATT, CDR2 SNEGSKA (reference sequence). CDR3 residues: CSARAILGYEQYF. The CDR3 nucleotides are TGCAGTGCTAGAGCAATTTTAGGTTACGAGCAGTACTTC.

This sequence joins TRBV3-1 and TRBJ2-7; 8 nucleotides align to TRBD1. Per germline, CDR1 LGHDT and CDR2 YNNKEL (reference sequence). CDR3 size: 19 residues. With V trimmed by 0 bases and J by 2 bases, 15 bases remained unmatched. The CDR3 nucleotides read TGTGCCAGCAGCCAAGAGAACGGTCTGGGCAGGGGGCTCCCCTACGAGCAGTACTTC. Residues: CASSQENGLGRGLPYEQYF.

This clonotype showed up many times. The J gene is TRBJ2-7, the V gene TRBV6-5; D gene unclear. CDR3 length: 15 residues. The ends were cut back, 0 bases at V and 2 bases at J, with 11 bases in the middle. The germline V gene encodes CDR1 MNHEY and CDR2 SVGAGI. CDR3 coding DNA: TGTGCCAGCAGTTACTCGAATGTCGGAACCTACGAGCAGTACTTC. It codes for CASSYSNVGTYEQYF.

This clonotype was seen many times. This chain connects TRBV3-1 to TRBJ2-1, with D hard to call. Trimming left V 1 base short and J 10 bases short, with 11 bases between. Germline-derived CDR1 and CDR2 are LGHDT and YNNKEL (reference sequence). This CDR3 has 13 residues. The DNA of the CDR3 is TGTGCCAGCAGCCAAGTAGAGGCATGGGAGCAGTTCTTC. Its translation: CASSQVEAWEQFF.

V and J are TRBV4-1 and TRBJ2-5; D may be TRBD2 (5 bases). The V end was cut by 1 base, the J end by 2 bases, with 20 bases between. Germline V gives CDR1 MGHRA, CDR2 YSYEKL. The CDR3 length is 18 residues. The CDR3 loop reads CASSQGWRTHILQETQYF. Written as DNA, the CDR3 is TGCGCCAGCAGCCAAGGGTGGAGGACGCACATCCTTCAAGAGACCCAGTACTTC.

Many counts were recorded for this clonotype. The J gene is TRBJ1-4, the V gene TRBV18; no clear D. The CDR3 length is 12 residues. V was cut by 4 bases and J by 8 bases, with 8 bases left in between. Germline assignment: CDR1 KGHSH and CDR2 LQKENI. The CDR3 DNA reads as TGTGCCAGCTCACAGCAAAGGGAAAAACTGTTTTTT. It codes for CASSQQREKLFF.

This clonotype was detected a few times. The CDR3 DNA is TGTGCCAGCAGCCAAGAGACGATGAACACTGAAGCTTTCTTT. Translated: CASSQETMNTEAFF. The chain combines TRBV3-1 with TRBJ1-1; D unclear. CDR3 size: 14 residues. Looked up from germline, CDR1 is LGHDT and CDR2 is YNNKEL (reference sequence). Deletions cut 0 bases from V and 0 bases from J, with 5 bases between.

Only a few counts were recorded for this clonotype. The chain recombines TRBV29-1 with TRBJ2-5, with 8 bases fitting TRBD2. V shed 3 bases and J 5 bases; nucleotides not matched to a gene: 5. CDR1 is SQVTM and CDR2 is ANQGSEA in the germline V gene. There are 13 residues in the CDR3. The CDR3 spells CSVDRAGEETQYF. DNA for the CDR3: TGCAGCGTTGACCGAGCGGGAGAGGAGACCCAGTACTTC.

Note on this clonotype: The junction differs from germline at one of its ends, possibly a read error. The J gene is TRBJ1-1, the V gene TRBV19, with D hard to call. This CDR3 has 11 residues. The germline gives CDR1 LNHDA, CDR2 SQIVND (reference sequence). CDR3 amino acids: CGSGNRAEVFF. In DNA, the CDR3 is TGTGGGTCGGGGAATAGGGCTGAAGTTTTCTTT. Looking up the rest from reference TRBV19 and TRBJ1-1 gives the full variable domain: DGGITQSPKYLFRKEGQNVTLSCEQNLNHDAMYWYRQDPGQGLRLIYYSQIVNDFQKGDIAEGYSVSREKKESFPLTVTSAQKNPTAFYLCGSGNRAEVFFGQGTRLTVV.

This clonotype was detected only a few times. The J gene is TRBJ2-2, the V gene TRBV6-2 or TRBV6-3; 7 nucleotides align to TRBD1. V shed 6 bases and J 1 base; nucleotides not matched to a gene: 11. CDR1 and CDR2 from the germline V gene are MNHEY and SVGEGT. The length of the CDR3 is 17 residues. The CDR3 loop is CASSFTGQPENTGELFF. The CDR3 coding sequence is TGTGCCAGCAGCTTTACGGGACAGCCTGAGAACACCGGGGAGCTGTTTTTT.

This chain links TRBV20-1 with TRBJ2-1, with D possibly TRBD1 on 6 matching bases. Trimming stripped 3 bases from V and 4 bases from J, with 13 bases between. CDR3 length: 14 residues. CDR1 is DFQATT and CDR2 is SNEGSKA in the germline V gene (reference sequence). The CDR3 spells CSASGTNPYNEQFF. The CDR3 coding sequence is TGCAGTGCTAGCGGGACAAATCCTTACAATGAGCAGTTCTTC.

The chain couples TRBV20-1 to TRBJ2-4; 7 bases match TRBD1. Germline V gene lookup returns CDR1 DFQATT and CDR2 SNEGSKA (reference sequence). The CDR3 has 18 residues. J lost 10 bases, V lost 0 bases, and 21 bases had no gene match. CDR3 sequence: CSARDLPLSLSQGEIQYF. Here the CDR3 DNA reads TGCAGTGCTAGAGACCTACCTTTGTCCCTCTCCCAGGGGGAAATTCAGTACTTC.

This clonotype was seen many times. The gene calls are TRBV29-1 and TRBJ2-2; 11 positions agree with TRBD1. The CDR3 is 14 amino acids. Germline V gene lookup returns CDR1 SQVTM and CDR2 ANQGSEA. Germline trimming cut 4 bases from V and 5 bases from J; bases unmatched to any gene: 3. This CDR3 reads CSVAGQGATGELFF. The CDR3 nucleotides are TGCAGCGTTGCTGGACAGGGGGCTACCGGGGAGCTGTTTTTT.

The V and J genes are TRBV4-3 and TRBJ2-7; D perhaps matches TRBD2 (5 bases). The CDR3 runs 15 residues. V shed 0 bases and J shed 3 bases, with 12 bases lying between them. CDR1 is LGHNA, CDR2 YSLEER, per germline. CDR3 nucleotides: TGCGCCAGCAGCCAAGATGGAGGACCGGGCTACGAGCAGTACTTC. It encodes CASSQDGGPGYEQYF.

This clonotype was seen at least ten times. The chain couples TRBV7-2 to TRBJ2-1, with 10 bases that match TRBD2. J lost 0 bases, V lost 4 bases, and 6 bases had no gene match. From germline, CDR1 is SGHTA and CDR2 FQGNSA. The CDR3 sequence is 17 residues long. The CDR3 is CASSSQPSGSSYNEQFF. DNA of the CDR3: TGTGCCAGCAGCTCACAGCCTAGCGGGAGCTCCTACAATGAGCAGTTCTTC.

This chain links TRBV5-1 with TRBJ2-7; a weak D match, TRBD1 (7 bases). This CDR3 has 15 residues. Germline CDR1 is SGHRS and CDR2 is YFSETQ. The ends were cut back, 0 bases at V and 7 bases at J, with 17 bases in the middle. CDR3 in DNA: TGCGCCAGCAGCTTGGATATGGAGGGGGCAGGGGAGCAGTACTTC. Protein: CASSLDMEGAGEQYF.

The chain employs TRBV4-1 and TRBJ2-5; 12 nucleotides align to TRBD1. CDR1 is MGHRA, CDR2 YSYEKL, per germline. The CDR3 runs 16 residues. The J segment lost 4 bases and the V segment lost 3 bases, leaving 6 bases of the junction unmatched. CDR3 protein: CASSQKGQGAGETQYF. CDR3 in DNA: TGCGCCAGCAGCCAGAAGGGACAGGGGGCAGGAGAGACCCAGTACTTC.

This clonotype was recorded many times. V and J are TRBV4-3 and TRBJ1-2; tentative D call: TRBD1 (6 bases). Germline V lookup: CDR1 LGHNA, CDR2 YSLEER. This CDR3 is built from 15 residues. V was cut by 1 base and J by 6 bases, with 15 bases left in between. This CDR3 is CASSQGDRWKNGYTF. The CDR3 DNA sequence: TGCGCCAGCAGCCAAGGAGACAGGTGGAAGAATGGCTACACCTTC.

V is TRBV11-2 and J is TRBJ2-2; D assignment may be TRBD1 or TRBD2 (6 bases each). V was cut by 5 bases and J by 5 bases, with 15 bases left in between. Per the germline V gene, CDR1 is SGHAT and CDR2 is FQNNGV. CDR3 length: 15 residues. This CDR3 reads CASSKLGGATGELFF. CDR3 DNA: TGTGCCAGCAGCAAACTCGGGGGCGCTACCGGGGAGCTGTTTTTT. The whole variable domain, remainder taken from reference TRBV11-2 and TRBJ2-2, is EAGVAQSPRYKIIEKRQSVAFWCNPISGHATLYWYQQILGQGPKLLIQFQNNGVVDDSQLPKDRFSAERLKGVDSTLKIQPAKLEDSAVYLCASSKLGGATGELFFGEGSRLTVL.

The genes are TRBV28 and TRBJ2-3; 10 bases map to TRBD2. V lost 7 bases, J lost 3 bases, and 10 bases stayed unmatched. This CDR3 is 16 amino acids long. Germline V gene sequence: CDR1 MDHEN, CDR2 SYDVKM. CDR3 coding DNA: TGTGCCAGCAAAAATTTAGCGGGAGGTGGGACAGATACGCAGTATTTT. Its protein product is CASKNLAGGGTDTQYF.

The chain carries TRBV5-1 and TRBJ2-1, with 9 bases aligning to TRBD2. The ends lost 3 bases at V and 4 bases at J; junction bases unmatched: 8. The CDR3 loop spans 16 amino acids. The germline V gene has CDR1 SGHRS and CDR2 YFSETQ. In DNA form, the CDR3 reads TGCGCCAGCAGCTCCATTAGCGGGGGCGGTTACAATGAGCAGTTCTTC. The encoded protein is CASSSISGGGYNEQFF.

This clonotype was seen more than once but under ten times. This chain connects TRBV4-3 to TRBJ1-4; TRBD1 matches 7 bases. Germline V gives CDR1 LGHNA, CDR2 YSLEER. Trimming removed 5 bases from V and 7 bases from J; junction bases left unmatched: 10. The CDR3 has 15 residues. CDR3 coding DNA: TGCGCCAGCAGCAGGGGGCAACGGGGGGGTGAAAAACTGTTTTTT. Amino acids: CASSRGQRGGEKLFF.

Many counts were recorded for this clonotype. The chain employs TRBV7-2 and TRBJ2-3; 9 bases match TRBD2. This CDR3 is built from 17 residues. CDR1 SGHTA and CDR2 FQGNSA come from the germline V gene. V shed 2 bases and J 5 bases; nucleotides not matched to a gene: 11. CDR3 residues: CASSLSFRGREGDTQYF. CDR3 nucleotide sequence: TGTGCCAGCAGCTTATCATTTCGCGGGAGGGAGGGAGATACGCAGTATTTT.

In its sample, this clonotype was seen many times. The chain combines TRBV6-5 with TRBJ1-1; D gene ambiguous. The V end was cut by 0 bases, the J end by 6 bases, with 14 bases between. The germline V gene has CDR1 MNHEY and CDR2 SVGAGI. The CDR3 is 15 amino acids. In DNA form, the CDR3 reads TGTGCCAGCAGTTACTCGATTGGGAAGGGCGCTGAAGCTTTCTTT. Amino acid sequence: CASSYSIGKGAEAFF.

The chain couples TRBV27 to TRBJ2-1; 9 bases are shared with TRBD2. V shed 1 base, J shed 9 bases, and the junction held 7 bases outside the gene matches. This CDR3 has 15 residues. The germline CDR1 and CDR2 sequences are MNHEY and SMNVEV (reference sequence). The CDR3: CASSLLGGGAGEQFF. The CDR3 nucleotides read TGTGCCAGCAGTTTATTAGGCGGGGGGGCCGGTGAGCAGTTCTTC.

This clonotype was seen a few times. The J gene is TRBJ1-1, the V gene TRBV2; the D gene is possibly TRBD1 (5 bases). The germline V gene has CDR1 SNHLY and CDR2 FYNNEI. Trimming removed 6 bases from V and 1 base from J, with 15 bases in between. This CDR3 spans 15 amino acids. This chain's CDR3 is CASRQGSGKNTEAFF. The CDR3, as DNA: TGTGCCAGCAGGCAGGGTTCTGGGAAGAACACTGAAGCTTTCTTT.

This clonotype has just a few counts. The chain links TRBV11-1 to TRBJ2-6; 7 bases align to TRBD2. Losses at the gene ends were 4 bases for V and 0 bases for J; bases not matched to a gene: 15. The germline V gene has CDR1 SGHAT and CDR2 FQDESV (reference sequence). The CDR3 runs to 20 residues. The CDR3 nucleotides are TGTGCCAGCAGCTCATCTCTCGCGGGGAGGGGCGGCTCTGGGGCCAACGTCCTGACTTTC. This gives the protein CASSSSLAGRGGSGANVLTF.